The source of this TCR beta chain is a study of shared clonotypes between healthy human individuals. The germline CDR1 and CDR2 sequences are SQVTM and ANQGSEA. V trimming: 7 bases; J trimming: 0 bases; junction bases outside the gene matches: 9. The CDR3 sequence is 14 residues long. Sorted-subset replicate PCRs used 200 ng DNA, approximately 33,000 T cell genomes. Only in-frame clones appear in the TCRdb table, and some are missing; sequencing was by immunoSEQ multiplex PCR. This sample carries about 580,000 clones, about 98% of them seen once, and the ten largest clones take 0.25% to 0.35%. In the naive CD8 group, cells lacked CD45RO and were positively selected for CCR7, so terminally differentiated effector memory CD45RA+ cells were left out.

Sample: naive CD8+ T cells sorted from blood. The source of this sequence is a man younger than 40 in good health. The chain carries TRBV29-1 and TRBJ2-7; 7 bases map to TRBD1. In DNA, the CDR3 is TGCAGCGAGAAGCCGGGACAGAGCTCCTACGAGCAGTACTTC. The encoded protein is CSEKPGQSSYEQYF.